The sequence of this T cell receptor beta chain was determined in a study of CD8+CD57+ T cells in acquired aplastic anemia. Study background: Healthy CD8+ samples averaged roughly 12 million reads. Study-level points and caveats: Patients and controls shared about 30 CD8+ CDR3 sequences, which appeared highly expressed in patients and within their immunodominant clones.

Genomic DNA was employed as the template in profiling TCR beta VDJ and CDR3. TCRdb passed the reads through MiXCR, listing each CDR3 protein once. The repertoire holds 90,000 to 130,000 distinct CDR3 sequences, with around half as singletons. The germline V and J ends were trimmed by 7 bases and 6 bases, with 4 bases remaining between them. Germline assignment: CDR1 KGHDR and CDR2 SFDVKD. There are 10 residues in the CDR3. Comments on this clonotype: Its antigen is unidentified.

Sequencing used sorted CD4+, CD8+, or CD8+CD57+ T cells (not recorded which) from PBMCs. This chain links TRBV24-1 with TRBJ2-3, with D hard to call. The clonotype comes from a human donor in good health, serving as a control. The CDR3 region is CATSRDTQYF. Written as DNA, the CDR3 is TGTGCCACCAGCCGCGATACGCAGTATTTT.